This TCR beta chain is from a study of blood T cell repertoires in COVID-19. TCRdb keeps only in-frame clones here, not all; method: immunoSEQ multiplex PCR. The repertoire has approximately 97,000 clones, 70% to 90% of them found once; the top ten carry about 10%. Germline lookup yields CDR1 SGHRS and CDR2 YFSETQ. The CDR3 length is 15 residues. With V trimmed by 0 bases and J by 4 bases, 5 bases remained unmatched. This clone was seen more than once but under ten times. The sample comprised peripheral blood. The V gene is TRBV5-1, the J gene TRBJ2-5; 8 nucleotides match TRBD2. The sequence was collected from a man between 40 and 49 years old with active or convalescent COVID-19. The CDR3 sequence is CASSLAGSGGETQYF. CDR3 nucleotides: TGCGCCAGCAGCTTGGCAGGAAGCGGGGGAGAGACCCAGTACTTC.